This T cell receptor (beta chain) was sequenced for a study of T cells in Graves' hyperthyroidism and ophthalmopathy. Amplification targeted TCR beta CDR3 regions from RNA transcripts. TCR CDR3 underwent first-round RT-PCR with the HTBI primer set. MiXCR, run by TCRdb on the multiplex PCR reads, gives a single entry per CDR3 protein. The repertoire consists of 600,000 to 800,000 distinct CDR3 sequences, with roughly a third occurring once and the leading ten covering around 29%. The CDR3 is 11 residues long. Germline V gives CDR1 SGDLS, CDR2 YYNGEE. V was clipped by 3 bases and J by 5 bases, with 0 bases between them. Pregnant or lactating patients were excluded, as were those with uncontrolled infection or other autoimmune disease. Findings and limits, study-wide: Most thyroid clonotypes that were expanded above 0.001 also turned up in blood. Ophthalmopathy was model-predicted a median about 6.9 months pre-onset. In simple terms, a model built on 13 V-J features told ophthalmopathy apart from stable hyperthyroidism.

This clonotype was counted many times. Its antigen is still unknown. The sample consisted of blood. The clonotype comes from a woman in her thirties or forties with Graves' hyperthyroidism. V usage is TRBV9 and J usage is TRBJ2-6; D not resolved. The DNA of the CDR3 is TGTGCCAGCAGCGGGGCCAACGTCCTGACTTTC. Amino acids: CASSGANVLTF.